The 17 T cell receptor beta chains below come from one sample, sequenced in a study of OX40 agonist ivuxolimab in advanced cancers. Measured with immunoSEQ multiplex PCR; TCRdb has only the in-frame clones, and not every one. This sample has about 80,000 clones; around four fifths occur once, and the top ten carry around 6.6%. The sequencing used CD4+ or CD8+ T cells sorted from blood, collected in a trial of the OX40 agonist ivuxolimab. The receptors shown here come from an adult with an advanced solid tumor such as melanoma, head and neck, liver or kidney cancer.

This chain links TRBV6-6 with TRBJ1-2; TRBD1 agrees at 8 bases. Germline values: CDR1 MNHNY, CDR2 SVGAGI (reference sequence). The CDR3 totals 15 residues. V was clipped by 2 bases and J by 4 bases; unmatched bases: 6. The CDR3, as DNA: TGTGCCAGCAGTTACCCTGGACAGGGCAGCTATGGCTACACCTTC. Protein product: CASSYPGQGSYGYTF.

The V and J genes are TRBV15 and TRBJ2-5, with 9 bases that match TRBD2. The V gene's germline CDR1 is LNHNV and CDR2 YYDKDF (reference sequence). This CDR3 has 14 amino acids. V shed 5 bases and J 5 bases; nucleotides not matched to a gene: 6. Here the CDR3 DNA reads TGTGCCACCAGCGGGCGGGGGGGCATGGAGACCCAGTACTTC. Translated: CATSGRGGMETQYF.

CDR3 in amino acids: CASSQVGLAKNIQYF. In DNA, the CDR3 is TGCGCCAGCAGCCAAGTAGGGTTAGCCAAAAACATTCAGTACTTC. The chain employs TRBV4-1 and TRBJ2-4; D is ambiguous. With 1 base removed from V and 0 bases from J, the gap between germline ends came to 7 bases. The CDR3 spans 15 residues. Germline V lookup: CDR1 MGHRA, CDR2 YSYEKL.

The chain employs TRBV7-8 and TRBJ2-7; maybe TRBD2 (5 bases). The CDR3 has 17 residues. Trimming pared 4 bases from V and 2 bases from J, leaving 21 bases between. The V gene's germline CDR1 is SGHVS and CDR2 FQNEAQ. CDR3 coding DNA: TGTGCCAGCAGCTGGCAAAGGACTCCAAGAACCCCCTACGAGCAGTACTTC. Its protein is CASSWQRTPRTPYEQYF.

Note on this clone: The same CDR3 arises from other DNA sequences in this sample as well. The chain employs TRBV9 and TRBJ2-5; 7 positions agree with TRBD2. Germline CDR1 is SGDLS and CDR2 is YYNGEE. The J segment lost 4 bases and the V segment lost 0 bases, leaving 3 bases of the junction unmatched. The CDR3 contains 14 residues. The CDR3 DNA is TGTGCCAGCAGCGTAGCGGGAGGAGGAGAGACCCAGTACTTC. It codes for CASSVAGGGETQYF.

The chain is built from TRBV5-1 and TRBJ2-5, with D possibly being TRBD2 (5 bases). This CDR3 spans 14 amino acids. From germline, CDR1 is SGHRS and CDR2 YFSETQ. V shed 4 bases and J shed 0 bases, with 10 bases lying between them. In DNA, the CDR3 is TGCGCCAGCAGCCCTTCCGGGAACCAAGAGACCCAGTACTTC. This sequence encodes CASSPSGNQETQYF.

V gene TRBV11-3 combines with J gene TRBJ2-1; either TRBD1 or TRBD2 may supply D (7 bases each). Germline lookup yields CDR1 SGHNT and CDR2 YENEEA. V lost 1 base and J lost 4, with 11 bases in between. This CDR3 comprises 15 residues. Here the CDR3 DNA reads TGTGCCAGCAGCTTAGCAGGGGGGGAGTACAATGAGCAGTTCTTC. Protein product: CASSLAGGEYNEQFF.

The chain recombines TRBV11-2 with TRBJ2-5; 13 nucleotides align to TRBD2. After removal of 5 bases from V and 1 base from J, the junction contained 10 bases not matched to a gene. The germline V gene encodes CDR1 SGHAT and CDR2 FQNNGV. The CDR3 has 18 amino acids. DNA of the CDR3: TGTGCCAGCAGCATCGGACTAGCGGGGGACGTCCCCCAAGAGACCCAGTACTTC. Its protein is CASSIGLAGDVPQETQYF.

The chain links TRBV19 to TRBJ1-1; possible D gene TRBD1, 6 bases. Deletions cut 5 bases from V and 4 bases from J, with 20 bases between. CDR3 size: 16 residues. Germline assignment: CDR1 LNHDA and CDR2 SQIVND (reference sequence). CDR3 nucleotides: TGTGCCAGTAGTCCCTTGAGGGGGGCCCGGGGCACTGAAGCTTTCTTT. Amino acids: CASSPLRGARGTEAFF.

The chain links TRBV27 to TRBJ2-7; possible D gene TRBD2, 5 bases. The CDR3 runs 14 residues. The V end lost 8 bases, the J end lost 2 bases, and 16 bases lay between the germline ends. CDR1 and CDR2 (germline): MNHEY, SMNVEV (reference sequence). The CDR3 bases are TGTGCCAGCGGTGGGAGATGGGAAACCTACGAGCAGTACGTC. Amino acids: CASGGRWETYEQYV.

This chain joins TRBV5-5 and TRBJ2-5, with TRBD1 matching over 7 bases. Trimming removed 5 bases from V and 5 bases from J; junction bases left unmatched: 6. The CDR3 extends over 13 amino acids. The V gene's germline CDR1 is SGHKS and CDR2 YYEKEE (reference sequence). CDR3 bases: TGTGCCAGCAGTCCAAGGGGGCCGGAGACCCAGTACTTC. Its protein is CASSPRGPETQYF.

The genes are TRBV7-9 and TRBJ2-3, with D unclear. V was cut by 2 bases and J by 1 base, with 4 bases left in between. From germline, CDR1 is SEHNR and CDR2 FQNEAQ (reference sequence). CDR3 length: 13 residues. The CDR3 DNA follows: TGTGCCAGCAGCTTACAGGGCACAGATACGCAGTATTTT. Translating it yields CASSLQGTDTQYF.

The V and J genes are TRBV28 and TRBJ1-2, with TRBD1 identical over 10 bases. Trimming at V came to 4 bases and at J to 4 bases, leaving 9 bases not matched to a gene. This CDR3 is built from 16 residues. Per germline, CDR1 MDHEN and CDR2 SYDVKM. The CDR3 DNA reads TGTGCCAGCAGTTCCCAGGGACAGGGGATACCCTATGGCTACACCTTC. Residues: CASSSQGQGIPYGYTF.

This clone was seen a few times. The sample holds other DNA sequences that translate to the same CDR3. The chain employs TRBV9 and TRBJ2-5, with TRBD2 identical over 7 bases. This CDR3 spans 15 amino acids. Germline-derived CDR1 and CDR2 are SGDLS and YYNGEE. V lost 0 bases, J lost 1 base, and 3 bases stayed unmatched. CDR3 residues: CASSVAGGPQETQYF. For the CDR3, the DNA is TGTGCCAGCAGCGTAGCGGGAGGCCCCCAAGAGACCCAGTACTTC.

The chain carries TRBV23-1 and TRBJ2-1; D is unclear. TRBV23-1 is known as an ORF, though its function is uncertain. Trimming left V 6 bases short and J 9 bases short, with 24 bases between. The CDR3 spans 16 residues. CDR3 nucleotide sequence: TGCGCCAGCAGCCTTCCTACCAAGACGGATCTAGTTGAGCAGTTCTTC. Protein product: CASSLPTKTDLVEQFF.

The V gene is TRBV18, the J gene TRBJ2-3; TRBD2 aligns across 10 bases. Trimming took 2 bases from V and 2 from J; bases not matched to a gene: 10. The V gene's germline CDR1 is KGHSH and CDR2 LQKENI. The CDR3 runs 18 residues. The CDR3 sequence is CASSPRASGGSPTDTQYF. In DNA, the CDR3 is TGTGCCAGCTCACCAAGGGCTAGCGGGGGATCCCCCACAGATACGCAGTATTTT.

The CDR3 here is CATSTGGSRTSDSYNEQFF. The CDR3 coding sequence is TGTGCCACCAGCACTGGGGGATCGAGAACCTCCGACTCCTACAATGAGCAGTTCTTC. The chain joins TRBV15 to TRBJ2-1; D tentatively fits TRBD1 or TRBD2 (5 bases each). V lost 4 bases to trimming and J lost 0 bases, with 22 bases between them. This CDR3 contains 19 residues. CDR1 and CDR2 (germline): LNHNV, YYDKDF (reference sequence). The full variable domain, its missing parts supplied by reference TRBV15 and TRBJ2-1, is DAMVIQNPRYQVTQFGKPVTLSCSQTLNHNVMYWYQQKSSQAPKLLFHYYDKDFNNEADTPDNFQSRRPNTSFCFLDIRSPGLGDTAMYLCATSTGGSRTSDSYNEQFFGPGTRLTVL.